This TCR beta chain stems from a study of regulatory T cells in long-lasting Graves disease. Time point in this sample: newly diagnosed GD, antithyroid drugs for less than 3 months. Generation of the TCR library employed RNA extracted from PBMCs. The CDR3 is made up of 14 amino acids. The trim removed 5 bases at V and 4 bases at J, leaving 7 bases unmatched. Germline assignment: CDR1 MDHEN and CDR2 SYDVKM. Sequencing libraries for TCR beta were prepared with iRepertoire HTBI primers and Arm-PCR of CDR3 regions. One entry per CDR3 protein results from TCRdb running MiXCR on the multiplex PCR reads. The sample lists over 300,000 distinct CDR3 sequences, roughly 15% seen once, with approximately 21% in the top ten. This clonotype was picked up many times.

Sequencing used peripheral blood mononuclear cells (PBMCs), obtained at new diagnosis, from a patient treated with antithyroid drugs. This TCR derives from a female donor with Graves disease. The V and J genes are TRBV28 and TRBJ1-2; 7 bases agree with TRBD1. The DNA of the CDR3 is TGTGCCAGCAGTCCGGGACAGCGGCGCTATGGCTACACCTTC. This codes for CASSPGQRRYGYTF.